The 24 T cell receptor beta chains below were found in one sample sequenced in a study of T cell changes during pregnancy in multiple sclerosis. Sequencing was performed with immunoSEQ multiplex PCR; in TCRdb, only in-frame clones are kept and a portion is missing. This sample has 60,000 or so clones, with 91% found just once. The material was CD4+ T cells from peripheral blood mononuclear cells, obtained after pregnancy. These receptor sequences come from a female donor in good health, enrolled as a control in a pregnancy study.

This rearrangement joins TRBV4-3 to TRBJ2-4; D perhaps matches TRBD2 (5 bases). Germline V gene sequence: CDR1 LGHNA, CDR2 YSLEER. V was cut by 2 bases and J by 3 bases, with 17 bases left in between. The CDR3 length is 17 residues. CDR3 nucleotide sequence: TGCGCCAGCAGCCAAAACCCTCCATGGGGAGACAAAAACATTCAGTACTTC. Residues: CASSQNPPWGDKNIQYF.

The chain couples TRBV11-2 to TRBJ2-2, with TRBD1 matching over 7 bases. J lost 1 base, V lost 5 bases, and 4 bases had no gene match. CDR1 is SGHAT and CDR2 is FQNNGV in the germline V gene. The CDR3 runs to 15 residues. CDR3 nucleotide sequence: TGTGCCAGCAGCCGAGACAGGGTGAACACCGGGGAGCTGTTTTTT. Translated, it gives CASSRDRVNTGELFF.

CDR3 nucleotide sequence: TGCGCCAGCAGCGTCACTACCGGGGAGCTGTTTTTT. Amino acid sequence: CASSVTTGELFF. The chain combines TRBV5-1 with TRBJ2-2; D gene ambiguous. The CDR3 extends over 12 amino acids. V lost 4 bases and J 5 bases, leaving 6 bases between the germline ends. Germline CDR1 reads SGHRS; CDR2 reads YFSETQ.

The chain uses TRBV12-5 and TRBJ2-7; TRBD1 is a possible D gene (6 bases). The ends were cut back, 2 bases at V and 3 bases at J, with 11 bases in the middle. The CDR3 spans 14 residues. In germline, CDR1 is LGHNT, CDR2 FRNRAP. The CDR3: CASGLSTGNYEQYF. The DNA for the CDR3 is TGTGCTAGTGGTTTGTCCACAGGGAACTACGAGCAGTACTTC.

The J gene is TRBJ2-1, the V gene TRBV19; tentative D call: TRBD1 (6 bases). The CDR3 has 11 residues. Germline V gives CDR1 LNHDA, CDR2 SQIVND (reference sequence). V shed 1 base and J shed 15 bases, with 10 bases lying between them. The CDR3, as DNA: TGTGCCAGTAGTATAGGACAGGTTACGTTCTTC. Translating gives CASSIGQVTFF.

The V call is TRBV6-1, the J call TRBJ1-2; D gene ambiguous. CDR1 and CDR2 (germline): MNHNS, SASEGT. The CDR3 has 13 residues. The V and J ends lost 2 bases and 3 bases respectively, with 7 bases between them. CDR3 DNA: TGTGCCAGCAGTGAACGAGGAGACTATGGCTACACCTTC. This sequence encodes CASSERGDYGYTF.

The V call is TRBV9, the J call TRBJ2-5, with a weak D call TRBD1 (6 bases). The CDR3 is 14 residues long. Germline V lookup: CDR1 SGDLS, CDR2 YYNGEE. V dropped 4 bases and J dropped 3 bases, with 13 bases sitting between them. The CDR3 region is CASSLEGQKETQYF. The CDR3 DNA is TGTGCCAGCAGCTTGGAAGGACAGAAAGAGACCCAGTACTTC. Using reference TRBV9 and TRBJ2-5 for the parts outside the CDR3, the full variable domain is DSGVTQTPKHLITATGQRVTLRCSPRSGDLSVYWYQQSLDQGLQFLIQYYNGEERAKGNILERFSAQQFPDLHSELNLSSLELGDSALYFCASSLEGQKETQYFGPGTRLLVL.

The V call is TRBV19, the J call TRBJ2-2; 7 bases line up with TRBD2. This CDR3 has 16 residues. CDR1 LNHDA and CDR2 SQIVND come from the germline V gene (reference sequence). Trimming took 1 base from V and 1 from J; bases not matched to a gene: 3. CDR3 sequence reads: CASSIGSGVNTGELFF. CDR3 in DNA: TGTGCCAGTAGTATAGGGAGCGGGGTGAACACCGGGGAGCTGTTTTTT.

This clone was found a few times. The chain's CDR3 is CASSPRGKRGVTDTQYF. The CDR3 DNA follows: TGTGCCAGCAGCCCCCGTGGGAAGCGGGGGGTCACAGATACGCAGTATTTT. V is TRBV7-9 and J is TRBJ2-3, with 9 nucleotides matching TRBD2. Germline V CDR1 and CDR2: SEHNR, FQNEAQ (reference sequence). The CDR3 has 17 amino acids. V was clipped by 5 bases and J by 2 bases; unmatched bases: 11.

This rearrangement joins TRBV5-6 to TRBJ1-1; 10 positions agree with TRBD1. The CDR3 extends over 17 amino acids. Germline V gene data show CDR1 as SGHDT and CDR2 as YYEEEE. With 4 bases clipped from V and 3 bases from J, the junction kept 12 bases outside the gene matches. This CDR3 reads CASSGGQGIWGDTEAFF. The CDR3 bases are TGTGCCAGCAGCGGGGGACAGGGGATTTGGGGTGACACTGAAGCTTTCTTT.

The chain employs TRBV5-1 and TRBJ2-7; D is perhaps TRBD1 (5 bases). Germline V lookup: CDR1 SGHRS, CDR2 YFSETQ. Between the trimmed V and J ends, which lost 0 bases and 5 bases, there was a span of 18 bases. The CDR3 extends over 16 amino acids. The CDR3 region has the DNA TGCGCCAGCAGCTTGGCTGCAGGGAATACATTCCACGAGCAGTACTTC. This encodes CASSLAAGNTFHEQYF.

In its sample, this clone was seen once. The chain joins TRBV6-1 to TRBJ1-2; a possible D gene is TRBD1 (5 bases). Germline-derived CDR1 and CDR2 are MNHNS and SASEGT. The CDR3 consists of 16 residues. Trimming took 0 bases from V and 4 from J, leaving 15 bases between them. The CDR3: CASSEAGGGAGYGYTF. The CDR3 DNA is TGTGCCAGCAGTGAAGCGGGGGGTGGGGCTGGCTATGGCTACACCTTC.

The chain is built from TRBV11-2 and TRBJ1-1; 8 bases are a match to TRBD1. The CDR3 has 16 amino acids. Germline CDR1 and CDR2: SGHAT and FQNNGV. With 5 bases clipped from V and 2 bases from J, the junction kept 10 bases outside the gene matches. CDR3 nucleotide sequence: TGTGCCAGCAGCAGGACCGGGGGACAGGTCAACACTGAAGCTTTCTTT. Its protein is CASSRTGGQVNTEAFF.

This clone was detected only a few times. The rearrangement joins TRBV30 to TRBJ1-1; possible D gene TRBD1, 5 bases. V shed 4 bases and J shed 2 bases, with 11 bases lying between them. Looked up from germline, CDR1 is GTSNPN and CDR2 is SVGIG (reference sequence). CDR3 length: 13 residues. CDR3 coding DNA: TGTGCCTGGACAGGGCAATACAACACTGAAGCTTTCTTT. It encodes CAWTGQYNTEAFF. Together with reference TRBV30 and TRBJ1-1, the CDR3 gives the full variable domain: SQTIHQWPATLVQPVGSPLSLECTVEGTSNPNLYWYRQAAGRGLQLLFYSVGIGQISSEVPQNLSASRPQDRQFILSSKKLLLSDSGFYLCAWTGQYNTEAFFGQGTRLTVV.

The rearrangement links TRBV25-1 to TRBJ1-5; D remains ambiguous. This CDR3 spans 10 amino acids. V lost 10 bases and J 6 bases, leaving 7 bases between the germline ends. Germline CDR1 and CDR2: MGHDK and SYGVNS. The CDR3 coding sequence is TGTGCCATCATTTTTCAGCCCCAGCATTTT. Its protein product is CAIIFQPQHF.

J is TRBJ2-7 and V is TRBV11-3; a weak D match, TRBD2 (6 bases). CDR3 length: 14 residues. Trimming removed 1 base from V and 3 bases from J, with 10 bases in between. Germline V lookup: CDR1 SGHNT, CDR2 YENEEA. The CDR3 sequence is CASSLGYGGYEQYF. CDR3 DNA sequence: TGTGCCAGCAGCTTAGGTTACGGGGGCTACGAGCAGTACTTC.

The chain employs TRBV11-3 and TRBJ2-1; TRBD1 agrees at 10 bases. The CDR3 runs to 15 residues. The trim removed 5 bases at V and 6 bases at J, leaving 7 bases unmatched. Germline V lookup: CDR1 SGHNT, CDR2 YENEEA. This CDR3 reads CASSPRTGGSNEQFF. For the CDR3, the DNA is TGTGCCAGCAGCCCCAGGACAGGGGGGTCCAATGAGCAGTTCTTC.

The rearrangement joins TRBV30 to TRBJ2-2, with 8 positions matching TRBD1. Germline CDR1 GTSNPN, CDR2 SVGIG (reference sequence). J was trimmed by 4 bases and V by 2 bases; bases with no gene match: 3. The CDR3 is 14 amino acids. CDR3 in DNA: TGTGCCTGGAGTAGGACAGGGTCCACCGGGGAGCTGTTTTTT. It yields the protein CAWSRTGSTGELFF.

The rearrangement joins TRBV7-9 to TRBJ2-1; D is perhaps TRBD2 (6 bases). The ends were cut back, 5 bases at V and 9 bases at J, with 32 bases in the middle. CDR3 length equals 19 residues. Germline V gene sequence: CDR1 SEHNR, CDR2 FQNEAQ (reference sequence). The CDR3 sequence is CASSPSRLAPRDKLTEQFF. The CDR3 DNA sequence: TGTGCCAGCAGCCCTAGCAGGCTAGCGCCGCGGGATAAGCTCACTGAGCAGTTCTTC.

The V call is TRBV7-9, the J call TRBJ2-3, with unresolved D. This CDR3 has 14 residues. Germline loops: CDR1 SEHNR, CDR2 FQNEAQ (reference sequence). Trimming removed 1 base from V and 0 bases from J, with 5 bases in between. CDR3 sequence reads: CASSLGSSTDTQYF. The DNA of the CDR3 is TGTGCCAGCAGCTTAGGGAGTAGCACAGATACGCAGTATTTT.

The CDR3, as DNA: TGTGCCAGCTCCCGGGGTACGGGCACAGATACGCAGTATTTT. Translating gives CASSRGTGTDTQYF. The chain uses TRBV18 and TRBJ2-3; D is possibly TRBD2 (5 bases). V was trimmed by 6 bases and J by 1 base, leaving 11 bases between them. This CDR3 spans 14 amino acids. Germline-derived CDR1 and CDR2 are KGHSH and LQKENI.

The CDR3 here is CASSQTGTSGAGTETQYF. CDR3 in DNA: TGCGCCAGCAGCCAGACCGGGACTAGCGGGGCGGGGACGGAGACCCAGTACTTC. This chain joins TRBV4-3 and TRBJ2-5; 13 positions match TRBD2. The CDR3 is made up of 18 amino acids. The germline V gene has CDR1 LGHNA and CDR2 YSLEER. With 3 bases clipped from V and 5 bases from J, the junction kept 12 bases outside the gene matches.

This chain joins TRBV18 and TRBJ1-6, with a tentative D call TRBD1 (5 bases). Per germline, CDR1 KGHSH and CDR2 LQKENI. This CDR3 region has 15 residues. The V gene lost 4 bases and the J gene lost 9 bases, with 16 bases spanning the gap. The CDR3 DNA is TGTGCCAGCTCACTGGACACCTCAGGTGGTTCACCCCTCCACTTT. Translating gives CASSLDTSGGSPLHF.

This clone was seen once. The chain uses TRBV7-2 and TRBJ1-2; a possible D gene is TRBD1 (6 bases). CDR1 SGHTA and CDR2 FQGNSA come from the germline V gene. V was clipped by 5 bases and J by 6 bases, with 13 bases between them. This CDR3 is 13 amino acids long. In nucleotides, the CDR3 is TGTGCCAGCAGCCCCAGGGGATTCGATGGCTACACCTTC. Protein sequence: CASSPRGFDGYTF.